The clone carrying this T cell receptor beta chain was detected a few times. This CDR3 contains 15 residues. Germline CDR1 MGHDK, CDR2 SYGVNS. Trimming removed 3 bases from V and 0 bases from J, with 11 bases in between. Primers used in a second PCR of about 7 to 12 cycles were a sample-barcoded 5' primer and a J-beta primer mix. A 12-random-nucleotide template-switch adaptor tagged each cDNA molecule. TCRdb re-analysed the 5' RACE reads in MiXCR, keeping a single row per CDR3 protein. The sample holds about 800,000 distinct CDR3 sequences, approximately 25% seen once. The entry originates in a study of blood T cells in healthy people across ages. The data also belong to a second study, concerning T cells of mothers and their children. That paper states: A few healthy Caucasian mothers and their six children donated. From each mother came over 9.5 million TCR beta CDR3 reads, and from each child came 2.5 million to 3.5 million. Across the analysis, no persistent microchimeric T cell clones were detected.

This sequence originates from a boy between 10 and 17 years old in good health. Sample: blood. The gene calls are TRBV25-1 and TRBJ2-5; D uncertain. The CDR3 is CASSDHNSYQETQYF. CDR3 sequence (DNA): TGTGCCAGCAGTGATCACAATTCGTACCAAGAGACCCAGTACTTC.